These 19 T cell receptor beta chains came from one sample sequenced in a study of CD8+ T cells in alopecia areata. The sequencing template was cDNA reverse transcribed from extracted RNA. Here immunoSEQ multiplex PCR was the method, and the copy in TCRdb shows in-frame clones only, minus some. Of tens of thousands of clones in the sample, 45% to 60% were seen once. The sequencing sample was made of NKG2D-high CD8+ T cells sorted from blood. The origin of the receptors is a human donor with alopecia areata.

The chain has TRBV6-5 and TRBJ1-2, with 8 bases that match TRBD1. The CDR3 has 13 amino acids. V lost 2 bases, J lost 7 bases, and 3 bases stayed unmatched. Germline V gives CDR1 MNHEY, CDR2 SVGAGI. The CDR3 DNA reads TGTGCCAGCAGTTACGACAGGGGTCTTGGCTACACCTTC. Protein product: CASSYDRGLGYTF.

For this clone: Compared with germline, one end of the junction differs, possibly owing to a read error. V and J are TRBV29-1 and TRBJ2-7; TRBD1 agrees at 8 bases. This CDR3 contains 15 residues. Per germline, CDR1 SQVTM and CDR2 ANQGSEA. CDR3 in amino acids: CSVETPGQDSCEQYF. The CDR3, as DNA: TGCAGCGTTGAGACCCCGGGACAGGATTCCTGCGAGCAGTACTTC.

This clone has more than one count but fewer than ten. The rearrangement uses TRBV29-1 and TRBJ2-5, with D unclear. This CDR3 is built from 13 residues. The ends were cut back, 1 base at V and 2 bases at J, with 8 bases in the middle. Germline lookup yields CDR1 SQVTM and CDR2 ANQGSEA. In DNA, the CDR3 is TGCAGCGTTGAAGGTGGGCAACAAGAGACCCAGTACTTC. The encoded protein is CSVEGGQQETQYF.

This clone is classed as medium-sized. Other DNA sequences in the same sample also yield this CDR3. The chain employs TRBV28 and TRBJ2-5; D is unclear. CDR3 length: 10 amino acids. The germline CDR1 and CDR2 sequences are MDHEN and SYDVKM. The CDR3 is CASRGETQYF. The CDR3 DNA is TGTGCTTCCCGTGGTGAGACCCAGTACTTC.

This chain links TRBV13 with TRBJ2-7; D is unclear. The CDR3 spans 14 residues. The V end lost 0 bases, the J end lost 7 bases, and 13 bases lay between the germline ends. Germline CDR1 reads PRHDT; CDR2 reads FYEKMQ (reference sequence). The CDR3 reads CASSLGGATAEQYF. The CDR3 nucleotides read TGTGCCAGCAGCTTAGGCGGCGCTACGGCGGAGCAGTACTTC.

V usage is TRBV7-8 and J usage is TRBJ2-3; no reliable D call. In germline, CDR1 is SGHVS, CDR2 FQNEAQ. V was cut by 1 base and J by 3 bases, with 5 bases left in between. The CDR3 runs to 13 residues. DNA of the CDR3: TGTGCCAGCAGCTTAGAGAGTACAGATACGCAGTATTTT. Translation: CASSLESTDTQYF.

This clone was observed a handful of times. V usage is TRBV5-6 and J usage is TRBJ2-7; D unresolved. Germline loops: CDR1 SGHDT, CDR2 YYEEEE. The CDR3 loop spans 11 amino acids. The V gene lost 5 bases and the J gene lost 3 bases, with 6 bases spanning the gap. In DNA form, the CDR3 reads TGTGCCAGCAGAAACGACTACGAGCAGTACTTC. Amino acid sequence: CASRNDYEQYF.

This clone was recorded a few times. This chain connects TRBV5-1 to TRBJ2-4, with 10 bases matching TRBD1. V lost 4 bases, J lost 8 bases, and 12 bases stayed unmatched. CDR1 and CDR2 from the germline V gene are SGHRS and YFSETQ. This CDR3 is 16 amino acids long. The CDR3 sequence is CASSLLDRGQVDIQYF. CDR3 coding DNA: TGCGCCAGCAGCCTTCTAGACAGGGGGCAGGTTGACATTCAGTACTTC.

V and J are TRBV29-1 and TRBJ2-2; D possibly uses TRBD1 or TRBD2 (5 bases each). With 5 bases removed from V and 4 bases from J, the gap between germline ends came to 14 bases. The CDR3 spans 14 residues. The V gene's germline CDR1 is SQVTM and CDR2 ANQGSEA. The CDR3 protein is CSVRFGAGTGELFF. In DNA form, the CDR3 reads TGCAGCGTTAGATTTGGGGCGGGCACCGGGGAGCTGTTTTTT.

In its sample, this clone was seen once. This sequence joins TRBV23-1 and TRBJ2-6; D may match TRBD1 or TRBD2 (5 bases each). Being an ORF, TRBV23-1 has a function that is uncertain. V lost 2 bases and J 1 base, leaving 9 bases between the germline ends. There are 16 residues in the CDR3. CDR3 sequence: CASSQGGGSGANVLTF. CDR3 DNA sequence: TGCGCCAGCAGTCAAGGTGGGGGTTCTGGGGCCAACGTCCTGACTTTC.

The chain links TRBV5-6 to TRBJ2-1; 9 bases map to TRBD1. Germline V CDR1 and CDR2: SGHDT, YYEEEE. The CDR3 spans 15 residues. Trimming cost V 4 bases and J 2 bases; bases outside gene matches: 4. CDR3 DNA sequence: TGTGCCAGCAGCGGACAGGGGACCACCTACAATGAGCAGTTCTTC. Protein sequence: CASSGQGTTYNEQFF.

J is TRBJ2-1 and V is TRBV2, with TRBD1 matching over 7 bases. V dropped 8 bases and J dropped 2; count of bases not matched to a gene: 6. The length of the CDR3 is 14 residues. Germline V gene sequence: CDR1 SNHLY, CDR2 FYNNEI. The CDR3 sequence: CASGDRDPYNEQFF. The CDR3 DNA is TGTGCCAGCGGAGACAGGGACCCCTACAATGAGCAGTTCTTC.

This clone was found once. The chain uses TRBV11-2 and TRBJ2-7, with D possibly TRBD2 on 5 matching bases. Germline assignment: CDR1 SGHAT and CDR2 FQNNGV. Trimming shortened V by 8 bases and J by 0 bases, and 14 bases separated the two germline ends. CDR3 length equals 14 residues. CDR3 in DNA: TGTGCCAGCTCCTATCGGGGTTCCTCCTACGAGCAGTACTTC. This gives the protein CASSYRGSSYEQYF. Filled out from reference TRBV11-2 and TRBJ2-7, the complete variable domain reads EAGVAQSPRYKIIEKRQSVAFWCNPISGHATLYWYQQILGQGPKLLIQFQNNGVVDDSQLPKDRFSAERLKGVDSTLKIQPAKLEDSAVYLCASSYRGSSYEQYFGPGTRLTVT.

The chain carries TRBV18 and TRBJ2-7; TRBD1 is a possible D gene (5 bases). V lost 3 bases, J lost 3 bases, and 18 bases lay in between. CDR3 length: 16 amino acids. The germline V gene encodes CDR1 KGHSH and CDR2 LQKENI. CDR3 residues: CASSPWSETENYEQYF. The CDR3 DNA reads TGTGCCAGCTCACCCTGGTCTGAGACAGAAAACTACGAGCAGTACTTC.

This clone was observed a few times. The chain links TRBV27 to TRBJ2-7; the match to TRBD2 covers 7 bases. There are 12 residues in the CDR3. Germline V gene data show CDR1 as MNHEY and CDR2 as SMNVEV (reference sequence). Trimming cost V 5 bases and J 6 bases; bases outside gene matches: 4. The CDR3 is CASSASGREQYF. DNA of the CDR3: TGTGCCAGCAGTGCTAGCGGTCGCGAGCAGTACTTC.

The chain couples TRBV28 to TRBJ2-7; D not certain. Germline V gene data show CDR1 as MDHEN and CDR2 as SYDVKM. CDR3 size: 11 residues. Trimming removed 3 bases from V and 5 bases from J, with 5 bases in between. The CDR3 sequence: CASSFSHEQYF. Here the CDR3 DNA reads TGTGCCAGCAGTTTTAGCCACGAGCAGTACTTC.

CDR3 nucleotides: TGTGCCAGCAGCTTGGACAATGAGCAGTTCTTC. It yields the protein CASSLDNEQFF. The J gene is TRBJ2-1, the V gene TRBV5-6, with unresolved D. The CDR3 loop spans 11 amino acids. V was pared by 0 bases and J by 5 bases, with 0 bases between. Per the germline V gene, CDR1 is SGHDT and CDR2 is YYEEEE.

This clone came up a few times. V usage is TRBV5-1 and J usage is TRBJ2-3; D is unresolved. The CDR3 is 13 residues long. V dropped 2 bases and J dropped 5 bases, with 9 bases sitting between them. In germline, CDR1 is SGHRS, CDR2 YFSETQ. This CDR3 is CASSFEGKDTQYF. CDR3 in DNA: TGCGCCAGCAGCTTTGAAGGGAAAGATACGCAGTATTTT. The full variable domain, its missing parts supplied by reference TRBV5-1 and TRBJ2-3, is KAGVTQTPRYLIKTRGQQVTLSCSPISGHRSVSWYQQTPGQGLQFLFEYFSETQRNKGNFPGRFSGRQFSNSRSEMNVSTLELGDSALYLCASSFEGKDTQYFGPGTRLTVL.

The V call is TRBV29-1, the J call TRBJ2-5; D is unclear. The CDR3 runs 14 residues. CDR1 is SQVTM, CDR2 ANQGSEA, per germline. V lost 4 bases, J lost 0 bases, and 12 bases lay in between. In DNA, the CDR3 is TGCAGCGTTGCCGGTCTTGGGCACCAAGAGACCCAGTACTTC. It encodes CSVAGLGHQETQYF.